A single sample gave rise to the 21 T cell receptor beta chains below, sequenced in a study of blood T cell repertoires in COVID-19. Using immunoSEQ multiplex PCR, the repertoire was profiled, and TCRdb retains in-frame clones only, with some absent. Altogether tens of thousands of clones are present, under 90% being singletons, with the ten largest covering about a fifth. The source material was peripheral blood. The receptors stem from a woman of 80 years or more with COVID-19, enrolled during active disease.

The J gene is TRBJ2-7, the V gene TRBV7-9; unclear D gene. The V gene lost 1 base and the J gene lost 3 bases, with 4 bases spanning the gap. CDR1 is SEHNR and CDR2 is FQNEAQ in the germline V gene (reference sequence). The CDR3 spans 12 residues. The CDR3 bases are TGTGCCAGCAGCTTAGTCCTCTACGAGCAGTACTTC. Translation: CASSLVLYEQYF.

The chain joins TRBV19 to TRBJ2-1, with no clear D. This CDR3 has 13 residues. Germline-derived CDR1 and CDR2 are LNHDA and SQIVND (reference sequence). Between the trimmed V and J ends, which lost 6 bases and 4 bases, there was a span of 10 bases. CDR3 DNA sequence: TGTGCCAGTAGCCCCCCCCAGTACAATGAGCAGTTCTTC. This translates into CASSPPQYNEQFF. The full variable domain, with the rest looked up from reference TRBV19 and TRBJ2-1, is DGGITQSPKYLFRKEGQNVTLSCEQNLNHDAMYWYRQDPGQGLRLIYYSQIVNDFQKGDIAEGYSVSREKKESFPLTVTSAQKNPTAFYLCASSPPQYNEQFFGPGTRLTVL.

J is TRBJ2-1 and V is TRBV6-6, with D perhaps TRBD2 (5 bases). Trimming took 1 base from V and 6 from J, leaving 13 bases between them. Germline-derived CDR1 and CDR2 are MNHNY and SVGAGI (reference sequence). The CDR3 sequence is 15 residues long. As DNA, the CDR3 is TGTGCCAGCAGTTACTTGGAGTTAGCGTTCAATGAGCAGTTCTTC. It specifies CASSYLELAFNEQFF.

This chain links TRBV7-8 with TRBJ2-7; 7 positions agree with TRBD1. CDR1 and CDR2 (germline): SGHVS, FQNEAQ. V gave up 6 bases and J gave up 2 bases; unmatched junction bases: 4. This CDR3 has 13 amino acids. The CDR3 coding sequence is TGTGCCAGCAGGCCGGGACAGCCCTACGAGCAGTACTTC. It encodes CASRPGQPYEQYF.

The chain carries TRBV6-5 and TRBJ2-7, with D maybe TRBD1 (6 bases). CDR1 and CDR2 (germline): MNHEY, SVGAGI. There are 12 residues in the CDR3. The V gene lost 6 bases and the J gene lost 3 bases, with 9 bases spanning the gap. The CDR3 nucleotides read TGTGCCAGCAGGATACAGGGCTACGAGCAGTACTTC. It yields the protein CASRIQGYEQYF.

This chain links TRBV27 with TRBJ1-1, with D uncertain. The CDR3 runs 12 residues. V gave up 5 bases and J gave up 6 bases, with 10 bases separating them. The germline V gene encodes CDR1 MNHEY and CDR2 SMNVEV (reference sequence). This chain's CDR3 is CASSTRGAEAFF. In nucleotides, the CDR3 is TGTGCCAGCAGTACCCGGGGTGCTGAAGCTTTCTTT.

The V and J genes are TRBV30 and TRBJ2-3; D remains unclear. The CDR3 spans 13 residues. V gave up 2 bases and J gave up 4 bases, with 10 bases separating them. Germline V gives CDR1 GTSNPN, CDR2 SVGIG (reference sequence). The CDR3 DNA is TGTGCCTGGAGTAAAATAAGCCCAGATACGCAGTATTTT. As protein: CAWSKISPDTQYF.

The CDR3 loop reads CASTYRGNQPQHF. CDR3 nucleotides: TGTGCCAGCACCTACAGGGGCAATCAGCCCCAGCATTTT. The chain employs TRBV2 and TRBJ1-5; possible D gene TRBD1, 6 bases. CDR3 length: 13 residues. Germline V gene data show CDR1 as SNHLY and CDR2 as FYNNEI. Trimming took 7 bases from V and 2 from J, leaving 9 bases between them. Drawing the rest from reference TRBV2 and TRBJ1-5, the complete variable domain is EPEVTQTPSHQVTQMGQEVILRCVPISNHLYFYWYRQILGQKVEFLVSFYNNEISEKSEIFDDQFSVERPDGSNFTLKIRSTKLEDSAMYFCASTYRGNQPQHFGDGTRLSIL.

This chain uses TRBV19 with TRBJ1-3; D not certain. CDR3 size: 12 residues. The germline V gene has CDR1 LNHDA and CDR2 SQIVND (reference sequence). V lost 6 bases to trimming and J lost 4 bases, with 7 bases between them. CDR3 in DNA: TGTGCCAGTAGGGAGTCCGGAAACACCATATATTTT. It encodes CASRESGNTIYF. The whole variable domain, filled in from reference TRBV19 and TRBJ1-3, reads DGGITQSPKYLFRKEGQNVTLSCEQNLNHDAMYWYRQDPGQGLRLIYYSQIVNDFQKGDIAEGYSVSREKKESFPLTVTSAQKNPTAFYLCASRESGNTIYFGEGSWLTVV.

This clone was counted a single time. The chain carries TRBV7-9 and TRBJ1-3; D perhaps matches TRBD1 (6 bases). The CDR3 consists of 17 residues. The germline gives CDR1 SEHNR, CDR2 FQNEAQ (reference sequence). V was clipped by 4 bases and J by 0 bases, with 16 bases between them. This CDR3 reads CASSSGVGASSGNTIYF. The CDR3 nucleotides read TGTGCCAGCAGCTCCGGGGTGGGGGCGAGCTCTGGAAACACCATATATTTT. Based on the CDR3 plus reference TRBV7-9 and TRBJ1-3, the full variable domain is DTGVSQNPRHKITKRGQNVTFRCDPISEHNRLYWYRQTLGQGPEFLTYFQNEAQLEKSRLLSDRFSAERPKGSFSTLEIQRTEQGDSAMYLCASSSGVGASSGNTIYFGEGSWLTVV.

This clone has a single count. The chain carries TRBV24-1 and TRBJ2-1; 9 nucleotides match TRBD2. J gave up 4 bases and V 4 bases, and 10 bases lay outside the gene matches. Germline-derived CDR1 and CDR2 are KGHDR and SFDVKD. The CDR3 extends over 17 amino acids. CDR3 bases: TGTGCCACCAGTGACTCCGGGACTAGCTACCGATACAATGAGCAGTTCTTC. It translates to CATSDSGTSYRYNEQFF.

This clone was detected only a few times. This chain uses TRBV5-4 with TRBJ2-3; D call uncertain. This CDR3 contains 13 residues. Germline V gives CDR1 SGHNT, CDR2 YYREEE (reference sequence). Trimming took 1 base from V and 1 from J, leaving 4 bases between them. The CDR3 nucleotides read TGTGCCAGCAGCTTGACTGGCACAGATACGCAGTATTTT. It codes for CASSLTGTDTQYF.

This chain uses TRBV27 with TRBJ2-1; D might be TRBD2 (6 bases). V was cut by 1 base and J by 2 bases, with 12 bases left in between. Germline V gives CDR1 MNHEY, CDR2 SMNVEV (reference sequence). The CDR3 has 16 amino acids. In nucleotides, the CDR3 is TGTGCCAGCAGTTTATTGGGCGGGGCTCCCTACAATGAGCAGTTCTTC. Translation: CASSLLGGAPYNEQFF.

The gene calls are TRBV7-9 and TRBJ2-4; 10 nucleotides agree with TRBD2. Germline V gene data show CDR1 as SEHNR and CDR2 as FQNEAQ (reference sequence). J gave up 0 bases and V 4 bases, and 6 bases lay outside the gene matches. The CDR3 covers 17 residues. CDR3 residues: CASSSGLASLAKNIQYF. DNA for the CDR3: TGTGCCAGCAGCTCGGGACTAGCGTCCCTAGCCAAAAACATTCAGTACTTC. The full variable domain, its missing parts supplied by reference TRBV7-9 and TRBJ2-4, is DTGVSQNPRHKITKRGQNVTFRCDPISEHNRLYWYRQTLGQGPEFLTYFQNEAQLEKSRLLSDRFSAERPKGSFSTLEIQRTEQGDSAMYLCASSSGLASLAKNIQYFGAGTRLSVL.

This rearrangement joins TRBV3-1 (or the pseudogene TRBV3-2) to TRBJ2-7; D is perhaps TRBD1 (6 bases). Per the germline V gene, CDR1 is LGHDT and CDR2 is YNNKEL (reference sequence). V dropped 3 bases and J dropped 8 bases, with 20 bases sitting between them. The CDR3 covers 15 residues. The CDR3 sequence: CASSHHGTRGLQQYF. The CDR3 region has the DNA TGTGCCAGCAGCCATCACGGGACAAGGGGCCTCCAGCAGTACTTC.

The V call is TRBV10-2, the J call TRBJ2-7, with TRBD2 matching over 12 bases. V was pared by 5 bases and J by 4 bases, with 3 bases of the junction left unmatched. Germline lookup yields CDR1 WSHSY and CDR2 SAAADI. This CDR3 has 14 residues. CDR3 DNA sequence: TGCGCCAGCAGTTTGACTAGCGGGAGTTACGAGCAGTACTTC. Amino acids: CASSLTSGSYEQYF.

The V call is TRBV2, the J call TRBJ1-2; D not certain. The V gene's germline CDR1 is SNHLY and CDR2 FYNNEI. Deletions cut 6 bases from V and 2 bases from J, with 10 bases between. CDR3 length equals 13 residues. For the CDR3, the DNA is TGTGCCAGCAGCGGAGGGCCGAACTATGGCTACACCTTC. Encoded protein: CASSGGPNYGYTF.

The V gene is TRBV5-1, the J gene TRBJ2-3, with 8 nucleotides matching TRBD2. V gave up 6 bases and J gave up 1 base; unmatched junction bases: 10. Germline V gives CDR1 SGHRS, CDR2 YFSETQ. The CDR3 contains 16 residues. The CDR3 region is CASTSGGTVGTDTQYF. DNA for the CDR3: TGCGCCAGCACCTCGGGGGGGACGGTGGGCACAGATACGCAGTATTTT.

This chain uses TRBV7-3 with TRBJ1-1, with D tentatively TRBD1 (5 bases). Looked up from germline, CDR1 is SGHTA and CDR2 is FQGTGA. V was clipped by 5 bases and J by 0 bases, with 13 bases between them. The CDR3 covers 15 residues. For the CDR3, the DNA is TGTGCCAGCAGCCCAGGGCGGGGTTTGAACACTGAAGCTTTCTTT. It yields the protein CASSPGRGLNTEAFF.

The genes are TRBV12-3 or TRBV12-4 and TRBJ2-7, with a weak D call TRBD1 (6 bases). V gave up 6 bases and J gave up 4 bases, with 13 bases separating them. This CDR3 spans 13 amino acids. The CDR3 loop is CASRVQGRYEQYF. For the CDR3, the DNA is TGTGCCAGCAGGGTCCAGGGGAGATACGAGCAGTACTTC.

The rearrangement links TRBV20-1 to TRBJ1-1; D perhaps matches TRBD1 (5 bases). Germline V gene data show CDR1 as DFQATT and CDR2 as SNEGSKA (reference sequence). The ends were cut back, 3 bases at V and 3 bases at J, with 11 bases in the middle. The CDR3 has 13 residues. The chain's CDR3 is CSASSGVYTEAFF. The CDR3 nucleotides read TGCAGTGCTAGTTCGGGGGTGTACACTGAAGCTTTCTTT.